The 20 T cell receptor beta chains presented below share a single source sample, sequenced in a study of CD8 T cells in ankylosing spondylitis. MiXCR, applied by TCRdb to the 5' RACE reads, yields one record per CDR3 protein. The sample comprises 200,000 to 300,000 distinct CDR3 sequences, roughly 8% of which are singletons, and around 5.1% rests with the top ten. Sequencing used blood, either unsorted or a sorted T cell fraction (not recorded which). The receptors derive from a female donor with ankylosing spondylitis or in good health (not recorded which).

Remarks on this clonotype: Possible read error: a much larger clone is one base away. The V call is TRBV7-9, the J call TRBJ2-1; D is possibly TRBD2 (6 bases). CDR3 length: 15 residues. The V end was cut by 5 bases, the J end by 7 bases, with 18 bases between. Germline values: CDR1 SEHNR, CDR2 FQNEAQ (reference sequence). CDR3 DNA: TGTGCCAGCAGCCCCCCCAGCGGGTTCAGGAATGAGCAGTTCTTC. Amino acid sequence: CASSPPSGFRNEQFF.

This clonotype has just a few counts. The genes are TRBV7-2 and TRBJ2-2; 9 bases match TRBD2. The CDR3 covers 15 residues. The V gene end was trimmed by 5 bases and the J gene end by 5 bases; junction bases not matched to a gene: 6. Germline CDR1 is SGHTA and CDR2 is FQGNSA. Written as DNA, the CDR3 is TGTGCCAGCAGCACATTAGCGGGAGAGACCGGGGAGCTGTTTTTT. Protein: CASSTLAGETGELFF.

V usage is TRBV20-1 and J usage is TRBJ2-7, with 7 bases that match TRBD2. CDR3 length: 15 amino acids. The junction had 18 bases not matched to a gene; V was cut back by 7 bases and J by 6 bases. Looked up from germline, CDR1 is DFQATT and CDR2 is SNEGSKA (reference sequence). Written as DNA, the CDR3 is TGCAGTGGGGAGGGTTGGGGCCCCGAGGAGGGCGAGCAGTACTTC. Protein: CSGEGWGPEEGEQYF.

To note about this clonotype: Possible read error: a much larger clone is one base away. The CDR3 DNA reads as TGTGCCACCGCTCCTGACAGGAATCGTCACGAGCAGTACTTC. Amino acid sequence: CATAPDRNRHEQYF. The J gene is TRBJ2-7, the V gene TRBV10-3, with a weak D call TRBD1 (6 bases). V was trimmed by 10 bases and J by 5 bases, leaving 21 bases between them. Germline V gives CDR1 ENHRY, CDR2 SYGVKD. The CDR3 loop spans 14 amino acids.

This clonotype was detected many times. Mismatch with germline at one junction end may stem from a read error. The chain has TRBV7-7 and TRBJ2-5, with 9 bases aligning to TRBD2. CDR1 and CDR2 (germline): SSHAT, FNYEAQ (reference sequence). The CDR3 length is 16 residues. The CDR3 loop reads CASSKNLAGIGETQYF. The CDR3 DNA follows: TGTGCTAGCAGCAAGAACCTAGCGGGAATCGGAGAGACCCAGTACTTC.

The CDR3 bases are TGTGCCAGCAGTTATATGGGGGGAGAAGAGACCCAGTACTTC. Its translation is CASSYMGGEETQYF. The chain recombines TRBV28 with TRBJ2-5; a weak D match, TRBD2 (6 bases). The CDR3 totals 14 residues. The germline gives CDR1 MDHEN, CDR2 SYDVKM. Trimming took off 4 bases at V and 3 bases at J, with 12 bases between the two ends.

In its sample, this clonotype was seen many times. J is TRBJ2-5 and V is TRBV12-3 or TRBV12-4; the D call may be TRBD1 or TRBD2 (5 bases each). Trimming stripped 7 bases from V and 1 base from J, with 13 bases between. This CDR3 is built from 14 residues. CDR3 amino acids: CASNSRGPQETQYF. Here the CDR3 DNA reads TGTGCCAGCAACTCCCGGGGCCCCCAAGAGACCCAGTACTTC.

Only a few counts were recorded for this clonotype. CDR3 sequence: CASSAGLAGGYQETQYF. The CDR3 DNA follows: TGTGCCAGCAGCGCAGGACTAGCGGGAGGGTACCAAGAGACCCAGTACTTC. This chain joins TRBV7-7 and TRBJ2-5; 15 bases match TRBD2. J gave up 0 bases and V 5 bases, and 4 bases lay outside the gene matches. The CDR3 runs 17 residues. Germline assignment: CDR1 SSHAT and CDR2 FNYEAQ (reference sequence).

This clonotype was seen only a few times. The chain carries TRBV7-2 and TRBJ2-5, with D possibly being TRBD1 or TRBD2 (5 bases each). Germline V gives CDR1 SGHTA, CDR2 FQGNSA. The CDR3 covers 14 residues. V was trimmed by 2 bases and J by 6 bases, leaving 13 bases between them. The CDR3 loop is CASSLSRDQKTQYF. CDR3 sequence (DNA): TGTGCCAGCAGCTTATCCCGGGACCAGAAGACCCAGTACTTC.

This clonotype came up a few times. The CDR3 spells CASSVYSGRRSEQFF. Written as DNA, the CDR3 is TGTGCCAGCAGCGTGTATAGCGGGAGGAGGAGTGAGCAGTTCTTC. The chain employs TRBV7-2 and TRBJ2-1, with TRBD2 matching over 10 bases. V shed 5 bases and J 9 bases; nucleotides not matched to a gene: 10. This CDR3 has 15 amino acids. The germline V gene encodes CDR1 SGHTA and CDR2 FQGNSA.

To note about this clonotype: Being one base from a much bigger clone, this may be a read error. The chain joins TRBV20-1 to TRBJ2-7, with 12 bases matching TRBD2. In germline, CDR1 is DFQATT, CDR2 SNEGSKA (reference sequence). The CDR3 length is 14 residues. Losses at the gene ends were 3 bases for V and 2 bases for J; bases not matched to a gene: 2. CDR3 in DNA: TGCAGTGCTAGTCGGACTAGCGGGGCCTACGAGCAGTACTTC. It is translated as CSASRTSGAYEQYF.

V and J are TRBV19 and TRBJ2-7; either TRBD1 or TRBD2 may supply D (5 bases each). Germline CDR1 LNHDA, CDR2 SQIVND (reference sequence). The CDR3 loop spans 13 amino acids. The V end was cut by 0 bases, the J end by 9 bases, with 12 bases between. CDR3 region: CASSIERGRVQYF. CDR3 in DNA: TGTGCCAGTAGTATAGAGAGGGGACGGGTGCAGTACTTC.

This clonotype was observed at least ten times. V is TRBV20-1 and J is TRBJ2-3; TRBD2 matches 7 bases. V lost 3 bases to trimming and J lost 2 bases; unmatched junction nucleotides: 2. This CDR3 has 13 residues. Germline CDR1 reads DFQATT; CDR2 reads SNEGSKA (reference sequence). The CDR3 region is CSASSGPTDTQYF. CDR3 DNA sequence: TGCAGTGCTAGTAGCGGGCCCACAGATACGCAGTATTTT.

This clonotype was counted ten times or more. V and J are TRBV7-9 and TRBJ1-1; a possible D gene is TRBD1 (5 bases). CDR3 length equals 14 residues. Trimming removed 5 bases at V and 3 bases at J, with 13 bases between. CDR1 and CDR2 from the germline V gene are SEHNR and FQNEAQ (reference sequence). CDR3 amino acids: CASSERGADTEAFF. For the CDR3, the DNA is TGTGCCAGCAGCGAGCGGGGCGCTGACACTGAAGCTTTCTTT. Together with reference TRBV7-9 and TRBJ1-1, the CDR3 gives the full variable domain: DTGVSQNPRHKITKRGQNVTFRCDPISEHNRLYWYRQTLGQGPEFLTYFQNEAQLEKSRLLSDRFSAERPKGSFSTLEIQRTEQGDSAMYLCASSERGADTEAFFGQGTRLTVV.

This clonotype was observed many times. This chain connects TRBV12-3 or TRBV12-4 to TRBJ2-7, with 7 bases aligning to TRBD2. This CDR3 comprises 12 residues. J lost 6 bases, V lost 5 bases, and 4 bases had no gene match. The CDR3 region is CASSRSGVEQYF. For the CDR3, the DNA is TGTGCCAGCAGTCGGAGCGGGGTCGAGCAGTACTTC.

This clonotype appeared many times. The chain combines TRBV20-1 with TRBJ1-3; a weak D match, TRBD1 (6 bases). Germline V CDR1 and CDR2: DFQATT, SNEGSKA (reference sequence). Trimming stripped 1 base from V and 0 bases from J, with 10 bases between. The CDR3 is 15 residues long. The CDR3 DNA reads TGCAGTGCTAGAGTTCCAGGGGACTCTGGAAACACCATATATTTT. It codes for CSARVPGDSGNTIYF.

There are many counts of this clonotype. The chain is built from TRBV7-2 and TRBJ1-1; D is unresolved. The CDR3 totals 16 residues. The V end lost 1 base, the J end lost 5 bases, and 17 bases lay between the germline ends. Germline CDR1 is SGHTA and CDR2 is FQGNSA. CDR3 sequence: CASSLGYLSRTTEAFF. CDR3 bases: TGTGCCAGCAGCTTAGGATACCTGAGCAGAACAACTGAAGCTTTCTTT.

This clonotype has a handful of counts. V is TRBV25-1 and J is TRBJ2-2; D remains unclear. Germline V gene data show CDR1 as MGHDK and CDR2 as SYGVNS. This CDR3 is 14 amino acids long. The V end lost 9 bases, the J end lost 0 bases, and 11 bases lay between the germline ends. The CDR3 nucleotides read TGTGCCAGTCGAGGACGGGCGAACACCGGGGAGCTGTTTTTT. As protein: CASRGRANTGELFF.

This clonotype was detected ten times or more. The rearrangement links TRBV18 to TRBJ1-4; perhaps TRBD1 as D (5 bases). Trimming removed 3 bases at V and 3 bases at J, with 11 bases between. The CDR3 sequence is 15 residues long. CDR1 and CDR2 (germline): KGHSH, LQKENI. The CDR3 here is CASSPQGTANEKLFF. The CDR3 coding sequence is TGTGCCAGCTCACCCCAGGGCACGGCTAATGAAAAACTGTTTTTT.

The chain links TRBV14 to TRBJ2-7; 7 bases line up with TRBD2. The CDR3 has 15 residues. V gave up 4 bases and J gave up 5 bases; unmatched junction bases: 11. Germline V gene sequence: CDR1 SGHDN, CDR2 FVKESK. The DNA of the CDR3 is TGTGCCAGCAGCCTTAAGGGCGGGAGTTGGAACGAGCAGTACTTC. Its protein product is CASSLKGGSWNEQYF.